Given below is one TCR beta chain in context. This clonotype was observed a handful of times. It has no known antigen specificity. No much larger clonotype is one base removed from it; base qualities were not supplied. The sequencer was an Illumina HiSeq 2500. TCR beta libraries were prepared by quantitative 5'-RACE with molecular barcodes. As for the authors' bioinformatics: A new computational method, built on a probabilistic model of VDJ rearrangement, was used to identify disease-linked TCR variants. TCRdb applied fastp at Q25 and MiXCR to the public reads, then kept only in-frame beta chains. Here each entry gathers all rows of one CDR3 protein and keeps the most common genes and DNA. Here the V and J calls rest on TCRdb's processing, not on the authors' analysis. In all, the sample holds 250,000 to 350,000 distinct CDR3 sequences, and approximately 8% of those were seen once. 13% to 15% of the sample lies in the top ten.

This sample is part of a study of CD8 T cells in ankylosing spondylitis listed by TCRdb under 2017. With regard to the full study: The study set out to find disease-linked TCR variants by profiling T cell receptor beta repertoires in ankylosing spondylitis patients and healthy donors. In total, the full study cohort was made up of about 99 healthy donors and 25 to 30 ankylosing spondylitis patients. Samples of peripheral blood were taken, and for ankylosing spondylitis patients, synovial fluid was collected as well.

The V end gives up 6 bases and the J end 2 bases, leaving 3 bases in the junction not matched to a gene. The germline V gene yields SQVTM for CDR1 and ANQGSEA for CDR2. Including cysteine and phenylalanine, the CDR3 has 12 amino acids. Only CDR3 DNA is held: 36 bases, read in frame from base 1. What the study reported, not specific to this receptor: Significant enrichment of the disease-linked clones was reported in matched synovial fluid samples from ankylosing spondylitis patients. Blood from ankylosing spondylitis patients appeared to be characterized by a TCR beta motif composed of under 10 highly homologous amino acid variants. A CD8+ phenotype was shown by the disease-linked clones, which were found at relatively low frequencies in peripheral blood. Some motif variants had previously been reported in the synovial fluid and blood of reactive arthritis patients, which suggests shared mechanisms of disease initiation.

The receptor comes from a male donor with ankylosing spondylitis. The rearranged segments are TRBV29-1 and TRBJ2-5; 7 nucleotides in the junction match TRBD1. The source material was blood, either unsorted or a sorted T cell fraction (not recorded which). The DNA sequence is as follows: TGCAGCGTGAGACAGGGTCAAGAGACCCAGTACTTC. This codes for CSVRQGQETQYF.